The clone carrying this T cell receptor (beta chain) occurred many times. Sequenced by immunoSEQ multiplex PCR; TCRdb stores in-frame clones only, minus some. The data contain fewer than 200,000 clones, 84% of them singletons. The CDR3 consists of 12 residues. Germline V CDR1 and CDR2: SNHLY, FYNNEI. Trimming pared 0 bases from V and 5 bases from J, leaving 4 bases between. This specimen belongs to a study of cytotoxic CD8 clonotypes in ibrutinib-treated CLL. Study summary: After treatment lasting a median approximately 11 months, range 6 to 36, response samples were collected.

Sequencing was performed on PBMCs, taken after 24 months of ibrutinib treatment. This chain joins TRBV2 and TRBJ1-1; D is unclear. This TCR derives from a human donor with chronic lymphocytic leukemia. Here the CDR3 reads CASSEALTEAFF. In nucleotides, the CDR3 is TGTGCCAGCAGTGAAGCGCTAACTGAAGCTTTCTTT.